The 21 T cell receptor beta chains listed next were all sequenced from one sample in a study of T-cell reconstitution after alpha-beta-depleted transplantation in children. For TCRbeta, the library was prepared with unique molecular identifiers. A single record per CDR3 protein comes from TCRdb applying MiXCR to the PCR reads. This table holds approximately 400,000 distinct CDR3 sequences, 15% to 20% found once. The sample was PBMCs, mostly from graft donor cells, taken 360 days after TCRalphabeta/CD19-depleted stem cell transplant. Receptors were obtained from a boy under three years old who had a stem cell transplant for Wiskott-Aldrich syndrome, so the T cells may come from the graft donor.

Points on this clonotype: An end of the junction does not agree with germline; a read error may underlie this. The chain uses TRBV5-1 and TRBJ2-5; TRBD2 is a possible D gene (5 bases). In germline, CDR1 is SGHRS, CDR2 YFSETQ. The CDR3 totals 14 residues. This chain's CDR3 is CAGSRRVPGETQYF. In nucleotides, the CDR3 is TGCGCCGGCAGCCGGCGGGTCCCTGGGGAGACCCAGTACTTC.

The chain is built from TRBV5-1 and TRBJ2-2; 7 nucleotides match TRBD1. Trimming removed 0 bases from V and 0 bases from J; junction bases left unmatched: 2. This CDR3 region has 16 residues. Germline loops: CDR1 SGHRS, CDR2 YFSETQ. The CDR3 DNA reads TGCGCCAGCAGCTTGGCGGGACAGTCGAACACCGGGGAGCTGTTTTTT. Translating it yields CASSLAGQSNTGELFF.

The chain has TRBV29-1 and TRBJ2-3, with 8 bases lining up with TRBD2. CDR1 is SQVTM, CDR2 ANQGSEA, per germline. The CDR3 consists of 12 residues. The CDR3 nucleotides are TGCTCCGGGACTAGTCCCACAGATACGCAGTATTTT. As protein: CSGTSPTDTQYF.

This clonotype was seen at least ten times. The CDR3, as DNA: TGTGCCAGCAGTCGGGACCCACTATACGAGCAGTACTTC. It specifies CASSRDPLYEQYF. The chain employs TRBV12-3 or TRBV12-4 and TRBJ2-7; D possibly matches TRBD1 or TRBD2 (5 bases each). This CDR3 region has 13 residues. V dropped 5 bases and J dropped 4 bases, with 12 bases sitting between them.

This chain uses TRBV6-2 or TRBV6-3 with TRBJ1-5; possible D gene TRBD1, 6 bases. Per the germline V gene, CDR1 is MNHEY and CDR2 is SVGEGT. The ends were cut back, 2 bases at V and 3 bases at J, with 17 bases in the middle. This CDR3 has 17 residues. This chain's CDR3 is CASSYGGRGDTNQPQHF. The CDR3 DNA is TGTGCCAGCAGTTACGGGGGCAGGGGCGACACCAATCAGCCCCAGCATTTT.

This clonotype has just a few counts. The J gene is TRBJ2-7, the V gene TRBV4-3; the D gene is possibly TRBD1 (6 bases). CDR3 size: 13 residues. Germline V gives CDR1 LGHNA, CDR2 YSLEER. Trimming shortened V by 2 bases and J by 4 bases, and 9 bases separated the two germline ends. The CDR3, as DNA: TGCGCCAGCAGCCAACAGGGGACGTACGAGCAGTACTTC. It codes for CASSQQGTYEQYF.

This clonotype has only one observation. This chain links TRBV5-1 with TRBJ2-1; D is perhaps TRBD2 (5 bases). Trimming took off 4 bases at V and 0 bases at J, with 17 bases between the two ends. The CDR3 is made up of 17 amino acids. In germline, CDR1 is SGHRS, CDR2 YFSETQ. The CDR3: CASSPWARVSSYNEQFF. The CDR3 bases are TGCGCCAGCAGCCCCTGGGCGCGGGTCAGCTCCTACAATGAGCAGTTCTTC.

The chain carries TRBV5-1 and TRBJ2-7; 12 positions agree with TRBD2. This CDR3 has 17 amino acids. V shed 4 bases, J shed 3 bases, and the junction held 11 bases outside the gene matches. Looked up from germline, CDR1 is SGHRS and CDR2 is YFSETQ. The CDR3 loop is CASSLTRTSGTYYEQYF. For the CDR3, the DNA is TGCGCCAGCAGCCTCACACGGACTAGCGGGACATACTACGAGCAGTACTTC.

The CDR3 DNA sequence: TGTGCCAGCAGCCCCCGGTTAGTGGTAGCCAAAAACATTCAGTACTTC. Translating gives CASSPRLVVAKNIQYF. The chain carries TRBV11-2 and TRBJ2-4; no definite D call. Germline CDR1 SGHAT, CDR2 FQNNGV. The V and J ends lost 5 bases and 0 bases respectively, with 14 bases between them. This CDR3 comprises 16 residues.

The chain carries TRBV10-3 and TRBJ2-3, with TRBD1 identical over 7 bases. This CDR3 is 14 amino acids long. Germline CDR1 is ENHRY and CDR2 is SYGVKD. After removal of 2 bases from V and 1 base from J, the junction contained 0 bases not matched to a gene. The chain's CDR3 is CAISEDRGTDTQYF. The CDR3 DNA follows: TGTGCCATCAGTGAGGACAGGGGCACAGATACGCAGTATTTT.

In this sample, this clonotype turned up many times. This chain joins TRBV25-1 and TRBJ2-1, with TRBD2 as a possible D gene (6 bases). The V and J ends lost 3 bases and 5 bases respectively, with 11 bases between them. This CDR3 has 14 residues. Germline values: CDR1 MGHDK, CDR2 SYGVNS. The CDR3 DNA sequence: TGTGCCAGCAGTGACCCCGGGACTGACAATGAGCAGTTCTTC. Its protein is CASSDPGTDNEQFF.

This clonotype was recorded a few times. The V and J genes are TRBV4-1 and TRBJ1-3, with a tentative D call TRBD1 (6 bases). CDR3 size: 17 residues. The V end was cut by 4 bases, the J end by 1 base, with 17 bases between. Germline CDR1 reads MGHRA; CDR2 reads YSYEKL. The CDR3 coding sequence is TGCGCCAGCAGCCCAAACAGGGACCGACGGTCTGGAAACACCATATATTTT. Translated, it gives CASSPNRDRRSGNTIYF.

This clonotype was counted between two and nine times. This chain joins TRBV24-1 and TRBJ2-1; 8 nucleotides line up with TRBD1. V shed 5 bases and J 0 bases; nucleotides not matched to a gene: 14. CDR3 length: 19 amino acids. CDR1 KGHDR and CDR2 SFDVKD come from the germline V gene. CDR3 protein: CATSVRAGGFSASYNEQFF. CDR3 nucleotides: TGTGCCACCAGTGTTCGGGCAGGGGGCTTTAGCGCCTCCTACAATGAGCAGTTCTTC.

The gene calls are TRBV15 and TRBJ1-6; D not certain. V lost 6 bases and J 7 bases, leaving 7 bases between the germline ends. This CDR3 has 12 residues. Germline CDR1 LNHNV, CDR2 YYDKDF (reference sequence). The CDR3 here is CATRGNNSPLHF. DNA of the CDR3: TGTGCCACCAGGGGGAACAATTCACCCCTCCACTTT.

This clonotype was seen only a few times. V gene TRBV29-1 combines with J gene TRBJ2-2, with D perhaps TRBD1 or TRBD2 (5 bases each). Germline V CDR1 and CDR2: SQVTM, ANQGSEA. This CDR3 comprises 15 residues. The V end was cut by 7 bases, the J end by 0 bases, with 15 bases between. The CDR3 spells CSAKRDAANTGELFF. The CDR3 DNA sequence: TGCAGCGCTAAAAGGGACGCCGCGAACACCGGGGAGCTGTTTTTT.

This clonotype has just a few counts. The CDR3 is CSATTGTSGLNEQFF. For the CDR3, the DNA is TGCAGTGCTACGACCGGGACTAGCGGGTTAAATGAGCAGTTCTTC. This chain joins TRBV20-1 and TRBJ2-1, with 12 bases matching TRBD2. From germline, CDR1 is DFQATT and CDR2 SNEGSKA (reference sequence). Trimming removed 4 bases from V and 7 bases from J; junction bases left unmatched: 8. The CDR3 covers 15 residues.

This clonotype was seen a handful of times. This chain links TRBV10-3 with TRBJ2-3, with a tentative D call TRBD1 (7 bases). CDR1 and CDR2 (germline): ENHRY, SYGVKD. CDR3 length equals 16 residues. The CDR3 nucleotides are TGTGAAAACGGGACAGCCACCGGGACTAGCACAGATACGCAGTATTTT. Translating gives CENGTATGTSTDTQYF.

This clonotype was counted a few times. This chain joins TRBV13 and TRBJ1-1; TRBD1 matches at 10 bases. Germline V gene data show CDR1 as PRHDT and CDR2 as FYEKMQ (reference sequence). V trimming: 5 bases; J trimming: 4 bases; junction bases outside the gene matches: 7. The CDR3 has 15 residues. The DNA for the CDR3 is TGTGCCAGCAGCCGAGGACAGGGGGGTTTCACTGAAGCTTTCTTT. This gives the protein CASSRGQGGFTEAFF.

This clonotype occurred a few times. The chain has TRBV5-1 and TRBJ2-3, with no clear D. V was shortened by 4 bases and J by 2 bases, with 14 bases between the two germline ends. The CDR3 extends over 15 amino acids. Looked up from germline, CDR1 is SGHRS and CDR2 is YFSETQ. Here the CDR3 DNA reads TGCGCCAGCAGCCTGGTAATAGCAGACACAGATACGCAGTATTTT. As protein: CASSLVIADTDTQYF. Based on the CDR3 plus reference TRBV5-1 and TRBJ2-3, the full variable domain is KAGVTQTPRYLIKTRGQQVTLSCSPISGHRSVSWYQQTPGQGLQFLFEYFSETQRNKGNFPGRFSGRQFSNSRSEMNVSTLELGDSALYLCASSLVIADTDTQYFGPGTRLTVL.

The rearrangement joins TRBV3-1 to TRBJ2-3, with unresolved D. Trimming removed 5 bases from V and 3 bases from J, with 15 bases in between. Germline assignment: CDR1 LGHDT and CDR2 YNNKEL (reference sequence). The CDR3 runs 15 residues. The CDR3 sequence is CASSSPQTETDTQYF. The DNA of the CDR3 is TGTGCCAGCAGCTCCCCTCAGACCGAGACAGATACGCAGTATTTT.

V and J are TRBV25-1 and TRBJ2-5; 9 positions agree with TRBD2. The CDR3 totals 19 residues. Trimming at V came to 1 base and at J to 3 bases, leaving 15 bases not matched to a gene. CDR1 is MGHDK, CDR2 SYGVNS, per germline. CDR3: CASSELKLAGTAAKETQYF. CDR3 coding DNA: TGTGCCAGCAGTGAATTGAAGCTAGCGGGAACCGCCGCGAAAGAGACCCAGTACTTC.